The present TCR beta chain was sequenced within a study of control samples from healthy donors and cancer patients. Per germline, CDR1 MGHRA and CDR2 YSYEKL. V lost 1 base and J lost 5, with 17 bases in between. The CDR3 contains 17 residues. Some clones are missing from TCRdb's copy, which holds only in-frame ones; the method was immunoSEQ multiplex PCR. The sample holds 130,000 to 150,000 clones, 85% to 95% seen once. The rearrangement joins TRBV4-1 to TRBJ2-2, with D tentatively TRBD2 (6 bases). The sequencing input was PBMCs. The receptor comes from a man aged 55 to 70 with colorectal cancer. This CDR3 reads CASSQGGEARGTGELFF. CDR3 sequence (DNA): TGCGCCAGCAGCCAAGGGGGGGAGGCCAGAGGTACCGGGGAGCTGTTTTTT.